What follows are 4 T cell receptor beta chains derived from one specimen sequenced in a study of blood T cell repertoires in COVID-19. TCRdb's copy holds only in-frame clones and misses some; the assay was immunoSEQ multiplex PCR. The data show about 280,000 clones, 85% to 90% seen once. Sequenced material: PBMCs or T cells enriched from blood (not recorded which). Every receptor here comes from a woman aged 18-29 years with acute COVID-19.

The chain is built from TRBV18 and TRBJ2-1; possibly TRBD1 for D (5 bases). From germline, CDR1 is KGHSH and CDR2 LQKENI. V was trimmed by 2 bases and J by 8 bases, leaving 10 bases between them. The CDR3 totals 13 residues. The DNA of the CDR3 is TGTGCCAGCTCACCAGGGGCTGATTATGAGCAGTTCTTC. It translates to CASSPGADYEQFF.

The chain has TRBV12-3 or TRBV12-4 and TRBJ1-3; a possible D gene is TRBD1 (5 bases). V was pared by 7 bases and J by 4 bases, with 11 bases between. There are 13 residues in the CDR3. CDR3 in DNA: TGTGCCAGCACCGGGGGAGCGGGAAACACCATATATTTT. Protein: CASTGGAGNTIYF.

As regards this clone: Other DNA sequences in this sample translate to the same CDR3. This chain links TRBV15 with TRBJ2-7; no reliable D call. Trimming shortened V by 0 bases and J by 4 bases, and 7 bases separated the two germline ends. The germline V gene has CDR1 LNHNV and CDR2 YYDKDF (reference sequence). CDR3 length equals 13 residues. The CDR3 reads CATSRDRGYEQYF. CDR3 sequence (DNA): TGTGCCACCAGCAGAGATCGAGGATACGAGCAGTACTTC.

The chain combines TRBV11-3 with TRBJ2-2; 8 bases align to TRBD2. The V gene's germline CDR1 is SGHNT and CDR2 YENEEA. CDR3 size: 15 residues. After removal of 5 bases from V and 4 bases from J, the junction contained 6 bases not matched to a gene. CDR3 protein: CASSNSGTGTGELFF. In DNA, the CDR3 is TGTGCCAGCAGCAATAGCGGGACGGGCACCGGGGAGCTGTTTTTT.